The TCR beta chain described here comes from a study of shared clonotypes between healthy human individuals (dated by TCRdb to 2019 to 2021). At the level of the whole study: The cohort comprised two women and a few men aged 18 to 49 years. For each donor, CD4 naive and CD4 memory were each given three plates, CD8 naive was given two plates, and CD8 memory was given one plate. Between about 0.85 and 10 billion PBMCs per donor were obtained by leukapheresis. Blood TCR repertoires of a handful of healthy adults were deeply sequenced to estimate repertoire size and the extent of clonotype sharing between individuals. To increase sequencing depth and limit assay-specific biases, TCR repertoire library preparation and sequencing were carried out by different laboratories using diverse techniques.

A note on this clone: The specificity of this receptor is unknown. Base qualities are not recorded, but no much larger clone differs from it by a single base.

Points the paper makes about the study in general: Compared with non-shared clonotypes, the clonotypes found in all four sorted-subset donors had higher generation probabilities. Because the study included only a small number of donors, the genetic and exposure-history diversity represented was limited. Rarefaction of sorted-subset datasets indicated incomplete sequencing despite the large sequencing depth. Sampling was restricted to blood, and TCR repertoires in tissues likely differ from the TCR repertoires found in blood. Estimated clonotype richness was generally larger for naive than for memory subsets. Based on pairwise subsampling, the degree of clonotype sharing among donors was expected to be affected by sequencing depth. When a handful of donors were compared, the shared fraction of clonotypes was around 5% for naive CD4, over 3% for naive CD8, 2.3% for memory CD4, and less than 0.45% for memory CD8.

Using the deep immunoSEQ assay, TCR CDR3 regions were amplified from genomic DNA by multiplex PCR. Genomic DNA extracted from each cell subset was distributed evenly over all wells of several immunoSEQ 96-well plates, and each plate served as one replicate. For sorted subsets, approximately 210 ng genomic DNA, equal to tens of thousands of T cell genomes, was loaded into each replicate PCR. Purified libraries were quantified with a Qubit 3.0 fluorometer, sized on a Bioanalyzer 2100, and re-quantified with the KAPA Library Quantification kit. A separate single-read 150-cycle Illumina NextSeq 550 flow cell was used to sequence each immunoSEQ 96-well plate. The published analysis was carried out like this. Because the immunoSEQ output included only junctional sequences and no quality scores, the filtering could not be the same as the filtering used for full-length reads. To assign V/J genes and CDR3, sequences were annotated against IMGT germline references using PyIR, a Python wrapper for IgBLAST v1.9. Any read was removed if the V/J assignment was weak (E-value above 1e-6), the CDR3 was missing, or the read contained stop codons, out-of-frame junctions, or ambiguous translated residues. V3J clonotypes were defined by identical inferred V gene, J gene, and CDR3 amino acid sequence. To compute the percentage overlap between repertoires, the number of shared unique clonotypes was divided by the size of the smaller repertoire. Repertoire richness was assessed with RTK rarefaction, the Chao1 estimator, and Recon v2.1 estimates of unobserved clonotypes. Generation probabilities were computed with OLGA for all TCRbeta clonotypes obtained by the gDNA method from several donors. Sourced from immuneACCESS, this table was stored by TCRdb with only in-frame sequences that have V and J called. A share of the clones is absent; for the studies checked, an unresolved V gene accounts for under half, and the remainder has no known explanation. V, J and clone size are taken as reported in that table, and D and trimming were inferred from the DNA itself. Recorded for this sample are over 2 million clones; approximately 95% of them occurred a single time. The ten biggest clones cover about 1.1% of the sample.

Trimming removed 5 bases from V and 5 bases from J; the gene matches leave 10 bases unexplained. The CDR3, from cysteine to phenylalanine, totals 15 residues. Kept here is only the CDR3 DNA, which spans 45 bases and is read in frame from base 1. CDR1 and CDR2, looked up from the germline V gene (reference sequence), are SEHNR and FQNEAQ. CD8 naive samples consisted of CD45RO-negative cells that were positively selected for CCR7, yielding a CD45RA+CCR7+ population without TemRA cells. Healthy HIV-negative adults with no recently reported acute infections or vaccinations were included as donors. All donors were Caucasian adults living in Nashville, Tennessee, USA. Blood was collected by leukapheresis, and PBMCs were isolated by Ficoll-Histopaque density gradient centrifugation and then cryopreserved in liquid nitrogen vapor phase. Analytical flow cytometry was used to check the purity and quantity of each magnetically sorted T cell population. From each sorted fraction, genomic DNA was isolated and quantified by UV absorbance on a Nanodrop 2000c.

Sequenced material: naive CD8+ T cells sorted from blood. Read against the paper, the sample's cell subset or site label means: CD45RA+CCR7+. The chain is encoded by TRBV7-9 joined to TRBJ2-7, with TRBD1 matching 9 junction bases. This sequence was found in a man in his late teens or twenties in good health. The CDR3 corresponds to CASSEPGTGTHEQYF. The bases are TGTGCCAGCAGCGAACCGGGGACAGGGACACACGAGCAGTACTTC.